This is a list of T cell receptor beta chains from one sample in a study of blood T cells in healthy people across ages. TCRdb ran MiXCR on the 5' RACE reads and lists one entry per CDR3 protein. The sample records more than 1 million distinct CDR3 sequences, around 45% being singletons. The sequenced sample was blood. These receptors all come from a woman aged 55-69 years in good health. Each CDR3 is given with its conserved first and last residue. Each record gives: J gene, clone size, V gene, D gene, CDR3 protein, CDR3 DNA. D genes are given only for firm matches. Clone size appears in some rows only: once, few, many, or a class for an expanded clone.

j_call: TRBJ2-7; clone_size: .; v_call: TRBV5-1; d_call: TRBD1; cdr3_aa: CASSSHRGDEQYF; cdr3_nt: TGCGCCAGCAGCTCCCACAGGGGCGACGAGCAGTACTTC
j_call: TRBJ2-1; clone_size: .; v_call: TRBV14; d_call: TRBD2; cdr3_aa: CASSPRLARSGQFF; cdr3_nt: TGTGCCAGCAGCCCGCGACTAGCGCGAAGTGGGCAGTTCTTC
j_call: TRBJ2-5; clone_size: .; v_call: TRBV6-1; d_call: TRBD1; cdr3_aa: CASTRREGQGVETQYF; cdr3_nt: TGTGCCAGCACCCGAAGAGAGGGACAGGGGGTTGAGACCCAGTACTTC
j_call: TRBJ2-7; clone_size: .; v_call: TRBV10-1; d_call: TRBD2; cdr3_aa: CASSEERGYNEQYF; cdr3_nt: TGCGCCAGCAGCGAAGAGCGGGGGTACAATGAGCAGTACTTC
j_call: TRBJ1-5; clone_size: .; v_call: TRBV27; d_call: .; cdr3_aa: CASMARQGGANQPQHF; cdr3_nt: TGTGCCAGCATGGCGAGGCAGGGAGGCGCCAATCAGCCCCAGCATTTT
j_call: TRBJ2-1; clone_size: once; v_call: TRBV10-3; d_call: TRBD2; cdr3_aa: CAIRGLAGGGEQFF; cdr3_nt: TGTGCCATCCGGGGACTAGCGGGAGGCGGTGAGCAGTTCTTC
j_call: TRBJ2-7; clone_size: .; v_call: TRBV29-1; d_call: .; cdr3_aa: CSGVLQGSSYEQYF; cdr3_nt: TGCAGCGGTGTGCTGCAGGGTAGCTCCTACGAGCAGTACTTC
j_call: TRBJ2-1; clone_size: .; v_call: TRBV20-1; d_call: TRBD2; cdr3_aa: CSGGGLAGNEQFF; cdr3_nt: TGCAGTGGGGGAGGGCTAGCGGGCAATGAGCAGTTCTTC
j_call: TRBJ2-5; clone_size: .; v_call: TRBV7-9; d_call: TRBD2; cdr3_aa: CASSLARAGAEETQYF; cdr3_nt: TGTGCCAGCAGCTTAGCGCGAGCGGGAGCCGAGGAGACCCAGTACTTC
j_call: TRBJ2-1; clone_size: .; v_call: TRBV6-6; d_call: .; cdr3_aa: CASSYMREGDEQFF; cdr3_nt: TGTGCCAGCAGTTACATGAGGGAGGGGGATGAGCAGTTCTTC
j_call: TRBJ2-7; clone_size: .; v_call: TRBV28; d_call: TRBD2; cdr3_aa: CASSWATGTRYYEQYF; cdr3_nt: TGTGCCAGCAGTTGGGCTACCGGGACTAGATACTACGAGCAGTACTTC
j_call: TRBJ2-7; clone_size: .; v_call: TRBV5-1; d_call: .; cdr3_aa: CASSLSLRVGDYEQYF; cdr3_nt: TGCGCCAGCAGCTTGTCGCTCAGGGTGGGGGACTACGAGCAGTACTTC
j_call: TRBJ2-5; clone_size: few; v_call: TRBV3-1; d_call: TRBD1; cdr3_aa: CASSPDRGDQETQYF; cdr3_nt: TGTGCCAGCAGCCCGGACAGGGGGGACCAAGAGACCCAGTACTTC
j_call: TRBJ1-2; clone_size: few; v_call: TRBV19; d_call: .; cdr3_aa: CASNTGGGNYGYTF; cdr3_nt: TGTGCCAGTAACACAGGAGGAGGGAACTATGGCTACACCTTC
j_call: TRBJ2-7; clone_size: few; v_call: TRBV2; d_call: .; cdr3_aa: CASRFTGLEQYF; cdr3_nt: TGTGCCAGCAGGTTTACAGGATTGGAGCAGTACTTC
j_call: TRBJ1-6; clone_size: .; v_call: TRBV10-3; d_call: TRBD1; cdr3_aa: CAIGEPGTGTDPALHF; cdr3_nt: TGTGCCATCGGTGAGCCCGGGACAGGGACGGATCCAGCCCTCCACTTT
j_call: TRBJ2-3; clone_size: .; v_call: TRBV4-2; d_call: .; cdr3_aa: CASSQEVRFTDTQYF; cdr3_nt: TGTGCCAGCAGCCAAGAGGTCAGGTTCACAGATACGCAGTATTTT
j_call: TRBJ2-5; clone_size: .; v_call: TRBV20-1; d_call: .; cdr3_aa: CSATGPSTMTQYF; cdr3_nt: TGCAGTGCTACGGGTCCCTCTACCATGACCCAGTACTTC
j_call: TRBJ2-3; clone_size: .; v_call: TRBV15; d_call: .; cdr3_aa: CATSRGSGSPTDTQYF; cdr3_nt: TGTGCCACCAGCAGAGGTAGTGGGAGCCCCACAGATACGCAGTATTTT
j_call: TRBJ2-1; clone_size: few; v_call: TRBV5-1; d_call: TRBD2; cdr3_aa: CASSTYLAGGLNEQFF; cdr3_nt: TGCGCCAGCAGCACCTACCTAGCGGGAGGCTTAAATGAGCAGTTCTTC
j_call: TRBJ2-7; clone_size: many; v_call: TRBV20-1; d_call: TRBD2; cdr3_aa: CSASLPSGRAYEQYF; cdr3_nt: TGCAGTGCTAGTCTTCCTAGCGGGAGGGCGTACGAGCAGTACTTC
j_call: TRBJ2-5; clone_size: .; v_call: TRBV27; d_call: TRBD2; cdr3_aa: CASSRGGSLETQYF; cdr3_nt: TGTGCCAGCAGTCGGGGCGGGAGTTTGGAGACCCAGTACTTC
j_call: TRBJ2-1; clone_size: .; v_call: TRBV20-1; d_call: TRBD2; cdr3_aa: CSAGGASGHYNEQFF; cdr3_nt: TGCAGTGCCGGGGGGGCTAGCGGGCACTACAATGAGCAGTTCTTC
j_call: TRBJ1-4; clone_size: .; v_call: TRBV12-3/TRBV12-4; d_call: TRBD1; cdr3_aa: CASRATGTGDWGLFF; cdr3_nt: TGTGCCAGCAGAGCGACCGGGACAGGTGATTGGGGACTGTTTTTT
j_call: TRBJ2-1; clone_size: .; v_call: TRBV7-9; d_call: TRBD1; cdr3_aa: CASSSRDRGEETQFF; cdr3_nt: TGTGCCAGCAGCTCCCGGGACAGGGGGGAAGAGACCCAGTTCTTC
j_call: TRBJ1-6; clone_size: few; v_call: TRBV4-2; d_call: .; cdr3_aa: CASSRQGQTNSPLHF; cdr3_nt: TGTGCCAGCAGCCGACAAGGACAGACTAATTCACCCCTCCACTTT
j_call: TRBJ2-1; clone_size: few; v_call: TRBV7-9; d_call: TRBD1; cdr3_aa: CASSSQGEYNEQFF; cdr3_nt: TGTGCCAGCAGCTCCCAGGGGGAGTACAATGAGCAGTTCTTC
j_call: TRBJ2-3; clone_size: few; v_call: TRBV6-1; d_call: TRBD1; cdr3_aa: CASRGQAQPGQYF; cdr3_nt: TGTGCCAGCCGCGGACAGGCACAACCCGGGCAGTATTTT
j_call: TRBJ2-7; clone_size: .; v_call: TRBV19; d_call: .; cdr3_aa: CASSIGGRYSYEQYF; cdr3_nt: TGTGCCAGTAGTATTGGGGGCCGATACTCCTACGAGCAGTACTTC
j_call: TRBJ2-2; clone_size: .; v_call: TRBV11-3; d_call: .; cdr3_aa: CASSLHSNTGELFF; cdr3_nt: TGTGCCAGCAGCTTACACAGTAACACCGGGGAGCTGTTTTTT
j_call: TRBJ1-1; clone_size: .; v_call: TRBV5-1; d_call: TRBD1; cdr3_aa: CASSKEGQANTEAFF; cdr3_nt: TGCGCCAGCAGCAAGGAGGGACAGGCCAACACTGAAGCTTTCTTT
j_call: TRBJ2-3; clone_size: .; v_call: TRBV27; d_call: TRBD2; cdr3_aa: CASTGRAGTDTQYF; cdr3_nt: TGTGCCAGCACAGGGAGGGCGGGCACAGATACGCAGTATTTT
j_call: TRBJ2-7; clone_size: few; v_call: TRBV15; d_call: TRBD2; cdr3_aa: CATSRGISSGSGEQYF; cdr3_nt: TGTGCCACCAGCAGAGGTATTTCGAGCGGGAGTGGCGAGCAGTACTTC
j_call: TRBJ2-1; clone_size: .; v_call: TRBV18; d_call: TRBD2; cdr3_aa: CASSPGGTSGNNEQFF; cdr3_nt: TGTGCCAGCTCACCGGGGGGGACTAGCGGAAACAATGAGCAGTTCTTC
j_call: TRBJ2-4; clone_size: few; v_call: TRBV23-1; d_call: TRBD2; cdr3_aa: CASSPSRGGDIQYF; cdr3_nt: TGCGCCAGCAGTCCCTCCCGGGGGGGCGACATTCAGTACTTC
j_call: TRBJ2-1; clone_size: many; v_call: TRBV29-1; d_call: .; cdr3_aa: CSVDDRIYNEQFF; cdr3_nt: TGCAGCGTTGATGACCGCATATACAATGAGCAGTTCTTC
j_call: TRBJ1-2; clone_size: few; v_call: TRBV14; d_call: TRBD1; cdr3_aa: CASSQDRGYNYGYTF; cdr3_nt: TGTGCCAGCAGCCAAGACAGGGGGTACAACTATGGCTACACCTTC
j_call: TRBJ2-5; clone_size: .; v_call: TRBV7-3; d_call: .; cdr3_aa: CASSLGLPIQETQYF; cdr3_nt: TGTGCCAGCAGCTTAGGACTCCCGATACAAGAGACCCAGTACTTC
j_call: TRBJ2-7; clone_size: .; v_call: TRBV28; d_call: .; cdr3_aa: CASSNQEGRAYEQYF; cdr3_nt: TGTGCCAGCAGCAACCAGGAGGGTAGAGCCTACGAGCAGTACTTC
j_call: TRBJ1-2; clone_size: .; v_call: TRBV13; d_call: TRBD1; cdr3_aa: CASSSPLQGANYGYTF; cdr3_nt: TGTGCCAGCAGCTCACCACTACAGGGGGCCAACTATGGCTACACCTTC
j_call: TRBJ1-5; clone_size: .; v_call: TRBV4-1; d_call: .; cdr3_aa: CASSQEGGRQPQHF; cdr3_nt: TGCGCCAGCAGCCAAGAGGGGGGACGGCAGCCCCAGCATTTT
j_call: TRBJ2-7; clone_size: .; v_call: TRBV28; d_call: TRBD2; cdr3_aa: CASRSEREGYEQYF; cdr3_nt: TGTGCCAGCAGGAGCGAGCGGGAGGGCTATGAGCAGTACTTC
j_call: TRBJ2-7; clone_size: .; v_call: TRBV3-1; d_call: .; cdr3_aa: CASSQDTGSSYEQYF; cdr3_nt: TGTGCCAGCAGCCAAGATACGGGGAGCTCCTACGAGCAGTACTTC
j_call: TRBJ2-1; clone_size: .; v_call: TRBV27; d_call: TRBD2; cdr3_aa: CASSVSSGYNEQFF; cdr3_nt: TGTGCCAGCAGTGTTTCTAGCGGGTACAATGAGCAGTTCTTC
j_call: TRBJ2-3; clone_size: .; v_call: TRBV11-1; d_call: TRBD1; cdr3_aa: CASSWKGQGGTDTQYF; cdr3_nt: TGTGCCAGCAGCTGGAAAGGACAGGGAGGCACAGATACGCAGTATTTT
j_call: TRBJ1-1; clone_size: .; v_call: TRBV27; d_call: .; cdr3_aa: CASSSRGAGAEAFF; cdr3_nt: TGTGCCAGCAGTTCCCGGGGAGCCGGCGCTGAAGCTTTCTTT
j_call: TRBJ2-3; clone_size: many; v_call: TRBV5-6; d_call: TRBD2; cdr3_aa: CASSFGTSGTDTQYF; cdr3_nt: TGTGCCAGCAGCTTCGGGACTAGCGGCACAGATACGCAGTATTTT
j_call: TRBJ2-7; clone_size: .; v_call: TRBV15; d_call: TRBD2; cdr3_aa: CATGRAGHEQYF; cdr3_nt: TGTGCCACAGGACGAGCGGGGCATGAGCAGTACTTC
j_call: TRBJ2-3; clone_size: few; v_call: TRBV5-6; d_call: TRBD2; cdr3_aa: CASSLVRTRFPDTQYF; cdr3_nt: TGTGCCAGCAGCTTGGTTAGGACTAGATTTCCAGATACGCAGTATTTT
j_call: TRBJ2-1; clone_size: .; v_call: TRBV6-5; d_call: .; cdr3_aa: CASSYLPGDVNEQFF; cdr3_nt: TGTGCCAGCAGTTACCTCCCAGGGGACGTCAATGAGCAGTTCTTC
j_call: TRBJ2-7; clone_size: .; v_call: TRBV6-1; d_call: TRBD2; cdr3_aa: CASKGTSEAYEQYF; cdr3_nt: TGTGCCAGCAAGGGGACTAGCGAGGCCTACGAGCAGTACTTC
j_call: TRBJ2-1; clone_size: few; v_call: TRBV15; d_call: .; cdr3_aa: CATSRDSGGYNEQFF; cdr3_nt: TGTGCCACCAGCAGGGATTCCGGGGGCTACAATGAGCAGTTCTTC
j_call: TRBJ2-1; clone_size: .; v_call: TRBV20-1; d_call: TRBD2; cdr3_aa: CSARPLAGGLWNEQFF; cdr3_nt: TGCAGTGCTAGACCTCTAGCGGGAGGTCTATGGAATGAGCAGTTCTTC
j_call: TRBJ2-4; clone_size: .; v_call: TRBV28; d_call: .; cdr3_aa: CATSEALAKNIQYF; cdr3_nt: TGTGCCACCTCCGAGGCCTTAGCCAAAAACATTCAGTACTTC
j_call: TRBJ2-7; clone_size: few; v_call: TRBV13; d_call: TRBD2; cdr3_aa: CASSLGGGSLYEQYF; cdr3_nt: TGTGCCAGCAGCTTAGGGGGCGGGAGTCTCTACGAGCAGTACTTC
j_call: TRBJ2-3; clone_size: .; v_call: TRBV5-6; d_call: .; cdr3_aa: CASSHGIKDTQYF; cdr3_nt: TGTGCCAGCTCCCACGGGATAAAAGATACGCAGTATTTT
j_call: TRBJ2-7; clone_size: .; v_call: TRBV6-1; d_call: .; cdr3_aa: CASSETALYEQYF; cdr3_nt: TGTGCCAGCAGTGAAACGGCGCTCTACGAGCAGTACTTC
j_call: TRBJ2-3; clone_size: .; v_call: TRBV9; d_call: .; cdr3_aa: CASTEGRSDTQYF; cdr3_nt: TGTGCCAGCACCGAGGGGCGCTCAGATACGCAGTATTTT
j_call: TRBJ2-7; clone_size: .; v_call: TRBV6-2/TRBV6-3; d_call: TRBD2; cdr3_aa: CASTEVREASYEQYF; cdr3_nt: TGTGCCAGCACCGAAGTCCGGGAGGCCTCCTACGAGCAGTACTTC